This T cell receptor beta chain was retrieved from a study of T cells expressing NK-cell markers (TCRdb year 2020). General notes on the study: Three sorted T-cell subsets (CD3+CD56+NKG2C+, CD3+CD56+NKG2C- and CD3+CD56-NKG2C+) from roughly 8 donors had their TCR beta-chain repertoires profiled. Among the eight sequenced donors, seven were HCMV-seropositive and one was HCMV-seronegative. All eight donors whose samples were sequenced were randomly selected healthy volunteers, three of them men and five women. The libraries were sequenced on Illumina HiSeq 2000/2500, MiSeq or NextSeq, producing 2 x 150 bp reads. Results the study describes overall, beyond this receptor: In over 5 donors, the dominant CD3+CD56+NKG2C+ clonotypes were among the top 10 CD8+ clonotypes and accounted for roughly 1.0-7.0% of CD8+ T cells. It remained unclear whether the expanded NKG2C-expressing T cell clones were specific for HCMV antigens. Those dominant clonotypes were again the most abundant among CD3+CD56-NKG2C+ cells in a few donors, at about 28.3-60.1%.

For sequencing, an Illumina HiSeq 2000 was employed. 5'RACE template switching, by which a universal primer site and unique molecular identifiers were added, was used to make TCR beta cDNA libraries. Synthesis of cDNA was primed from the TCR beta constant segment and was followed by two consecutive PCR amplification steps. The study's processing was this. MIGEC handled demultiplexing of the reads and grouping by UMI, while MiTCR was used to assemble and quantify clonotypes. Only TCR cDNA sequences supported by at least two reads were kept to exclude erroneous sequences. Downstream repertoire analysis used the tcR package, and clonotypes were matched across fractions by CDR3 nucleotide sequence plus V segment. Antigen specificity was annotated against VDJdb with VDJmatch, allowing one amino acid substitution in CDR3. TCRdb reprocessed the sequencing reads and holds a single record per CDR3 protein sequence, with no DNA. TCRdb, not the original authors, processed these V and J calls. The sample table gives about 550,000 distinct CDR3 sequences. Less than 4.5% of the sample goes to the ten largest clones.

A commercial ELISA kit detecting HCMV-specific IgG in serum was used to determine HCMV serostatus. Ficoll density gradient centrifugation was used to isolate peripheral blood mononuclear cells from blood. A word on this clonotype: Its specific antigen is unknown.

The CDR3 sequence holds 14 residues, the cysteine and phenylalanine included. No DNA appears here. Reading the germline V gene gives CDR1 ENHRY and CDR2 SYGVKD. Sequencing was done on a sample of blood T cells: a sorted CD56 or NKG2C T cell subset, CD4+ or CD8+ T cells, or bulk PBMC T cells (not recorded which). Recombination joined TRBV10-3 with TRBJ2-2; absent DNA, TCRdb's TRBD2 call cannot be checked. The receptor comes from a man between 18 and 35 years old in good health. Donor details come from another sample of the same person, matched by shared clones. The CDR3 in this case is CAISETSSTGELFF.